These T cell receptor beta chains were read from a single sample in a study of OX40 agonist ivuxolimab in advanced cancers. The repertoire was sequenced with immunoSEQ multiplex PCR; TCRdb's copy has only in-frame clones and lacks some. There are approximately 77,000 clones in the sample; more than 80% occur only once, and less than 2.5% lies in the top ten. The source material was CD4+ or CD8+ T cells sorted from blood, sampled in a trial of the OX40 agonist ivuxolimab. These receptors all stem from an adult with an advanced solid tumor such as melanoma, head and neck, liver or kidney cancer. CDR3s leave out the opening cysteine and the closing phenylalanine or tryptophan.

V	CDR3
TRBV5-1	ASSSWTGPSGANVLT
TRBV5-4	ASSLGQGAGNTEAF
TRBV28	ASSSGRDTIY
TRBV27	ASSFNEKLF
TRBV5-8	ASSLVLQGLAGTDTQY
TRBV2	ASSGDIGGTGLF
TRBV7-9	ASSLRGPRGTDTQY
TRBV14	ASSQWDGDYEQY
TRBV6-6	ASSYWSETQY
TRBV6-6	ASSSLAGPPYEQY
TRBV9	ASSVGALAGGPGELF
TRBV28	ASSTTRRRYEQY
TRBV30	AWSRDSNQPQH
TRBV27	ASSLSWTGDSTIY
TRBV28	ASSLAGISSGNTIY